Listed here are 9 T cell receptor beta chains from one sample, sequenced in a study of blood T cell repertoires in COVID-19. Measured with immunoSEQ multiplex PCR; TCRdb has only the in-frame clones, and not every one. The sample records about 250,000 clones, more than 70% being singletons. Material for sequencing was peripheral blood. These receptors were taken from a man at least 80 years old with acute or convalescent COVID-19.

V is TRBV19 and J is TRBJ2-7; D not certain. The CDR3 spans 11 residues. V lost 6 bases, J lost 3 bases, and 6 bases lay in between. CDR1 is LNHDA, CDR2 SQIVND, per germline (reference sequence). In DNA form, the CDR3 reads TGTGCCAGTAGCAACAGCTACGAGCAGTACTTC. This translates into CASSNSYEQYF.

The J gene is TRBJ2-1, the V gene TRBV6-5; D gene uncertain. The CDR3 spans 13 residues. Germline CDR1 reads MNHEY; CDR2 reads SVGAGI. Trimming shortened V by 6 bases and J by 7 bases, and 13 bases separated the two germline ends. Here the CDR3 DNA reads TGTGCCAGCAGGCGACCCGCCGGGAATGAGCAGTTCTTC. Translating it yields CASRRPAGNEQFF.

This chain connects TRBV6-2 or TRBV6-3 to TRBJ2-4, with 11 bases lining up with TRBD1. V was pared by 5 bases and J by 3 bases, with 0 bases of the junction left unmatched. The germline V gene has CDR1 MNHEY and CDR2 SVGEGT. The CDR3 length is 14 residues. CDR3 nucleotide sequence: TGTGCCAGCAGTGGGACAGGGGGCAAAAACATTCAGTACTTC. Translating gives CASSGTGGKNIQYF.

V gene TRBV28 combines with J gene TRBJ2-3, with D perhaps matching TRBD1 (6 bases). Germline CDR1 reads MDHEN; CDR2 reads SYDVKM. This CDR3 spans 15 amino acids. Trimming shortened V by 4 bases and J by 2 bases, and 13 bases separated the two germline ends. CDR3 amino acids: CASSSSGVPTDTQYF. The CDR3 bases are TGTGCCAGCAGTTCGTCAGGGGTCCCCACAGATACGCAGTATTTT.

The chain links TRBV6-5 to TRBJ2-7; weak D call: TRBD2 (5 bases). The germline gives CDR1 MNHEY, CDR2 SVGAGI. The V end lost 0 bases, the J end lost 7 bases, and 19 bases lay between the germline ends. The CDR3 runs 16 residues. The chain's CDR3 is CASSYSINDGEGEQYF. DNA for the CDR3: TGTGCCAGCAGTTACTCAATTAACGATGGCGAGGGAGAGCAGTACTTC.

J is TRBJ1-3 and V is TRBV5-5; D unclear. V lost 0 bases to trimming and J lost 0 bases, with 10 bases between them. The V gene's germline CDR1 is SGHKS and CDR2 YYEKEE (reference sequence). This CDR3 spans 16 amino acids. The CDR3 DNA sequence: TGTGCCAGCAGCTTGGGTCCCCGGGGCTCTGGAAACACCATATATTTT. Encoded protein: CASSLGPRGSGNTIYF.

The chain uses TRBV2 and TRBJ2-7, with D unclear. Germline-derived CDR1 and CDR2 are SNHLY and FYNNEI. V gave up 5 bases and J gave up 0 bases, with 14 bases separating them. The CDR3 covers 15 residues. The CDR3 loop reads CASSIRLSVSYEQYF. DNA of the CDR3: TGTGCCAGCAGTATTCGACTGAGCGTCTCCTACGAGCAGTACTTC.

The chain uses TRBV7-8 and TRBJ1-5; no reliable D call. Germline CDR1 SGHVS, CDR2 FQNEAQ. V lost 3 bases and J 0 bases, leaving 12 bases between the germline ends. This CDR3 contains 16 residues. The CDR3 is CASSLVTVYSNQPQHF. Written as DNA, the CDR3 is TGTGCCAGCAGCTTGGTTACAGTTTATAGCAATCAGCCCCAGCATTTT.

V and J are TRBV25-1 and TRBJ1-4; a weak D match, TRBD1 (5 bases). Per the germline V gene, CDR1 is MGHDK and CDR2 is SYGVNS. Between the trimmed V and J ends, which lost 8 bases and 8 bases, there was a span of 15 bases. The CDR3 has 13 residues. CDR3 sequence (DNA): TGTGCCAGCCGACCGCGACAGTCGGAAAAACTGTTTTTT. Residues: CASRPRQSEKLFF.